This TCR beta chain was identified during a study of T cell repertoires in cytomegalovirus infection. Study overall: HLA-B-restricted CMV epitopes that are well studied, plus recently identified HLA-C-restricted ones, were used by the study. Study-level findings and limits: HLA-C-restricted TCR beta clonotypes specific for CMV led the ex vivo response.

TCRdb used MiXCR to reprocess the reads, holding one entry per CDR3 protein. The data hold about 770,000 distinct CDR3 sequences, with 29% observed a single time. The V end lost 3 bases, the J end lost 2 bases, and 4 bases lay between the germline ends. The CDR3 is 13 amino acids. Germline CDR1 and CDR2: KGHDR and SFDVKD. Worth noting for this clonotype: What it binds is unknown.

This TCR derives from a human donor in good health (CMV status not recorded). Some clones in this sample may be carry-over from other donors' samples. The chain is built from TRBV24-1 and TRBJ1-5; D not resolved. The sample consisted of cultured CD8+ T cells from PBMCs, taken from culture after CMV antigen stimulation. CDR3 sequence: CATSDLGNQPQHF. As DNA, the CDR3 is TGTGCCACCAGTGATCTGGGCAATCAGCCCCAGCATTTT.